This T cell receptor beta chain was recovered during a study of T cell changes during pregnancy in multiple sclerosis. This CDR3 is built from 13 residues. V lost 4 bases to trimming and J lost 5 bases, with 6 bases between them. The germline V gene encodes CDR1 ENHRY and CDR2 SYGVKD. Repertoires were generated with immunoSEQ multiplex PCR, while TCRdb's copy carries only in-frame clones and drops some. The table records tens of thousands of clones, roughly 95% of them present only once. This clone was seen more than once but under ten times. This rearrangement joins TRBV10-3 to TRBJ1-6, with D tentatively TRBD1 (6 bases). The specimen comprised peripheral blood, sampled in the second trimester of pregnancy. The sequence derives from a female donor in good health, enrolled as a control in a pregnancy study. As DNA, the CDR3 is TGTGCCATCAGTGGGGACAATAATTCACCCCTCCACTTT. Its translation: CAISGDNNSPLHF.